One sample yielded the 32 T cell receptor beta chains listed below, sequenced in a study of blood T cell repertoires in COVID-19. Data came from immunoSEQ multiplex PCR; TCRdb stores just in-frame clones and leaves some out. The top ten hold 4% to 5.5% of the sample, which has 80,000 to 90,000 clones, around nine tenths seen once. Material for sequencing was peripheral blood. The receptors were gathered from a man aged 40-50 years with acute or convalescent COVID-19.

The rearrangement uses TRBV12-5 and TRBJ2-1; 10 positions agree with TRBD2. The V gene end was trimmed by 3 bases and the J gene end by 9 bases; junction bases not matched to a gene: 11. Looked up from germline, CDR1 is LGHNT and CDR2 is FRNRAP. The CDR3 has 16 amino acids. The CDR3 loop reads CASGFNPSGSWGEQFF. CDR3 nucleotide sequence: TGTGCTAGTGGTTTCAACCCTAGCGGGAGTTGGGGTGAGCAGTTCTTC.

In this sample, this clone turned up once. The genes are TRBV4-3 and TRBJ2-1; 9 positions match TRBD1. J was trimmed by 7 bases and V by 5 bases; bases with no gene match: 9. This CDR3 spans 15 amino acids. CDR1 is LGHNA, CDR2 YSLEER, per germline. The DNA for the CDR3 is TGCGCCAGCAGCACTACGGGACAGGGAAATAATGAGCAGTTCTTC. It codes for CASSTTGQGNNEQFF.

This chain links TRBV19 with TRBJ1-2, with 7 bases that match TRBD1. The CDR3 sequence is 17 residues long. V lost 8 bases and J lost 8; bases outside the gene matches: 23. Germline CDR1 reads LNHDA; CDR2 reads SQIVND (reference sequence). The CDR3: CASRNPGQWIMIEGYTF. CDR3 nucleotides: TGTGCCAGTCGAAACCCGGGACAGTGGATAATGATTGAGGGCTACACCTTC.

The chain joins TRBV7-8 to TRBJ1-3; 9 nucleotides match TRBD1. Germline values: CDR1 SGHVS, CDR2 FQNEAQ. V was clipped by 4 bases and J by 4 bases; unmatched bases: 5. This CDR3 region has 15 residues. Written as DNA, the CDR3 is TGTGCCAGCAGCTCCCCGGGACAGGGAGGAAACACCATATATTTT. It codes for CASSSPGQGGNTIYF.

The chain uses TRBV10-3 and TRBJ2-2; 7 nucleotides line up with TRBD1. The V gene's germline CDR1 is ENHRY and CDR2 SYGVKD. The CDR3 loop spans 13 amino acids. Losses at the gene ends were 10 bases for V and 5 bases for J; bases not matched to a gene: 7. The CDR3 coding sequence is TGTGCCACCCGGACAGGAGAGACCGGGGAGCTGTTTTTT. Translated, it gives CATRTGETGELFF.

The gene calls are TRBV5-4 and TRBJ1-1, with a tentative D call TRBD1 (6 bases). The CDR3 covers 14 residues. V was shortened by 2 bases and J by 3 bases, with 11 bases between the two germline ends. Per the germline V gene, CDR1 is SGHNT and CDR2 is YYREEE (reference sequence). CDR3: CASSFRGVDTEAFF. CDR3 in DNA: TGTGCCAGCAGCTTCAGGGGAGTGGACACTGAAGCTTTCTTT.

This clone was counted at least ten times. The chain carries TRBV12-3 or TRBV12-4 and TRBJ2-7; D not certain. CDR3 length: 12 amino acids. The V and J ends lost 3 bases and 6 bases respectively, with 9 bases between them. The CDR3 loop reads CASSLFRSEQYF. The CDR3 region has the DNA TGTGCCAGCAGTTTGTTCAGAAGCGAGCAGTACTTC.

In its sample, this clone was seen a few times. The chain couples TRBV7-2 to TRBJ1-4; 7 bases line up with TRBD1. The V and J ends lost 3 bases and 3 bases, in that order; junction bases with no gene match: 7. The germline gives CDR1 SGHTA, CDR2 FQGNSA. The CDR3 is 16 amino acids. The CDR3 DNA reads TGTGCCAGCAGCTTGATGGACAGGTGGGCTAATGAAAAACTGTTTTTT. The encoded protein is CASSLMDRWANEKLFF. The entire variable domain, with the rest obtained from reference TRBV7-2 and TRBJ1-4, is as follows: GAGVSQSPSNKVTEKGKDVELRCDPISGHTALYWYRQSLGQGLEFLIYFQGNSAPDKSGLPSDRFSAERTGGSVSTLTIQRTQQEDSAVYLCASSLMDRWANEKLFFGSGTQLSVL.

The CDR3 DNA follows: TGCGCCAGCAGCTTAACAGGGGGAGGTTCTGGAAACACCATATATTTT. This sequence encodes CASSLTGGGSGNTIYF. The genes are TRBV5-1 and TRBJ1-3; 8 nucleotides agree with TRBD1. Germline values: CDR1 SGHRS, CDR2 YFSETQ. The CDR3 extends over 16 amino acids. V lost 2 bases and J lost 1; bases outside the gene matches: 5.

This clone showed up just a few times. The V call is TRBV10-2, the J call TRBJ2-7; 7 bases align to TRBD1. After removal of 2 bases from V and 0 bases from J, the junction contained 4 bases not matched to a gene. Germline assignment: CDR1 WSHSY and CDR2 SAAADI. The CDR3 has 15 residues. This CDR3 is CASSEPGTVSYEQYF. DNA for the CDR3: TGCGCCAGCAGTGAGCCCGGGACAGTCTCCTACGAGCAGTACTTC.

This clone was detected only once. V is TRBV7-2 and J is TRBJ2-6; 10 bases are a match to TRBD2. This CDR3 contains 18 residues. In germline, CDR1 is SGHTA, CDR2 FQGNSA. V was clipped by 0 bases and J by 2 bases; unmatched bases: 4. CDR3 in DNA: TGTGCCAGCAGCTTAGCACTAGCGGGAACTACTGGGGCCAACGTCCTGACTTTC. Encoded protein: CASSLALAGTTGANVLTF. Full variable domain (rest looked up from reference TRBV7-2 and TRBJ2-6): GAGVSQSPSNKVTEKGKDVELRCDPISGHTALYWYRQSLGQGLEFLIYFQGNSAPDKSGLPSDRFSAERTGGSVSTLTIQRTQQEDSAVYLCASSLALAGTTGANVLTFGAGSRLTVL.

The sample holds one count of this clone. The chain couples TRBV18 to TRBJ1-2; D is ambiguous. In germline, CDR1 is KGHSH, CDR2 LQKENI. Trimming stripped 4 bases from V and 8 bases from J, with 23 bases between. This CDR3 is 16 amino acids long. The CDR3 is CASSLSRPGQREGYTF. As DNA, the CDR3 is TGTGCCAGCTCACTGAGTCGGCCCGGCCAGAGGGAGGGCTACACCTTC.

The V gene is TRBV7-3, the J gene TRBJ2-2; tentatively, D is TRBD2 (6 bases). This CDR3 has 15 amino acids. Deletions cut 5 bases from V and 4 bases from J, with 14 bases between. The germline V gene encodes CDR1 SGHTA and CDR2 FQGTGA. The DNA for the CDR3 is TGTGCCAGCAGCCCTGGGGCGGGAAGCACCGGGGAGCTGTTTTTT. Amino acid sequence: CASSPGAGSTGELFF.

The chain employs TRBV24-1 and TRBJ1-4; TRBD1 aligns across 9 bases. Germline assignment: CDR1 KGHDR and CDR2 SFDVKD. The V gene end was trimmed by 4 bases and the J gene end by 7 bases; junction bases not matched to a gene: 9. This CDR3 is 16 amino acids long. This CDR3 reads CATSDPGQGLGEKLFF. CDR3 nucleotides: TGTGCCACCAGTGACCCAGGACAGGGGTTAGGTGAAAAACTGTTTTTT.

The chain joins TRBV5-6 to TRBJ2-1; TRBD2 aligns across 9 bases. This CDR3 spans 15 amino acids. The junction had 3 bases not matched to a gene; V was cut back by 1 base and J by 4 bases. From germline, CDR1 is SGHDT and CDR2 YYEEEE. The CDR3 sequence is CASSLSGGSYNEQFF. The DNA of the CDR3 is TGTGCCAGCAGCTTGAGCGGGGGGTCTTACAATGAGCAGTTCTTC.

This clone was seen a single time. The chain has TRBV3-1 (or the pseudogene TRBV3-2) and TRBJ1-5; D not resolved. The CDR3 length is 15 residues. Trimming shortened V by 0 bases and J by 0 bases, and 6 bases separated the two germline ends. Germline V CDR1 and CDR2: LGHDT, YNNKEL (reference sequence). DNA for the CDR3: TGTGCCAGCAGCCAAGACCCCTCTAGCAATCAGCCCCAGCATTTT. Its translation: CASSQDPSSNQPQHF.

The rearrangement uses TRBV19 and TRBJ2-3; possible D gene TRBD1, 6 bases. Germline V gene data show CDR1 as LNHDA and CDR2 as SQIVND (reference sequence). V was shortened by 6 bases and J by 6 bases, with 13 bases between the two germline ends. This CDR3 has 13 amino acids. The CDR3 DNA reads TGTGCCAGTAGCGACAGGCCCGGTGATACGCAGTATTTT. Protein: CASSDRPGDTQYF.

The V and J genes are TRBV7-8 and TRBJ2-5; 7 bases line up with TRBD1. V lost 6 bases to trimming and J lost 5 bases; unmatched junction nucleotides: 12. The CDR3 is 15 residues long. Germline values: CDR1 SGHVS, CDR2 FQNEAQ. For the CDR3, the DNA is TGTGCCAGCAGTCAGGTACCGGGACAGAGGGAGACCCAGTACTTC. Residues: CASSQVPGQRETQYF.

The chain recombines TRBV2 with TRBJ2-7; 11 bases fit TRBD2. CDR1 and CDR2 (germline): SNHLY, FYNNEI. The CDR3 sequence is 16 residues long. V was pared by 6 bases and J by 1 base, with 8 bases of the junction left unmatched. CDR3 bases: TGTGCCAGCAGGGGAACTAGCGGGAGTGGATCCTACGAGCAGTACTTC. Amino acids: CASRGTSGSGSYEQYF. Full variable domain (outside the CDR3, taken from reference TRBV2 and TRBJ2-7): EPEVTQTPSHQVTQMGQEVILRCVPISNHLYFYWYRQILGQKVEFLVSFYNNEISEKSEIFDDQFSVERPDGSNFTLKIRSTKLEDSAMYFCASRGTSGSGSYEQYFGPGTRLTVT.

This chain uses TRBV5-1 with TRBJ2-7, with TRBD1 matching 8 bases. Germline values: CDR1 SGHRS, CDR2 YFSETQ. V dropped 0 bases and J dropped 0; count of bases not matched to a gene: 5. There are 16 residues in the CDR3. The CDR3 nucleotides read TGCGCCAGCAGCTTGGAGCCGGGACAGGCCTCCTACGAGCAGTACTTC. Encoded protein: CASSLEPGQASYEQYF.

In DNA form, the CDR3 reads TGTGCCAGCAGCCCAACTACCCAAGAGACCCAGTACTTC. This codes for CASSPTTQETQYF. The chain joins TRBV11-3 to TRBJ2-5; no reliable D call. This CDR3 has 13 amino acids. V lost 5 bases and J 1 base, leaving 8 bases between the germline ends. Germline CDR1 is SGHNT and CDR2 is YENEEA.

V gene TRBV7-2 combines with J gene TRBJ2-5; 15 nucleotides align to TRBD2. This CDR3 has 16 residues. The germline gives CDR1 SGHTA, CDR2 FQGNSA. The ends lost 2 bases at V and 5 bases at J; junction bases unmatched: 3. The DNA for the CDR3 is TGTGCCAGCAGCTTACGGACTAGCGGGGGGGGCGAGACCCAGTACTTC. It codes for CASSLRTSGGGETQYF.

This chain uses TRBV5-1 with TRBJ1-1, with 7 bases matching TRBD1. The CDR3 has 17 residues. The J segment lost 1 base and the V segment lost 2 bases, leaving 11 bases of the junction unmatched. Germline CDR1 is SGHRS and CDR2 is YFSETQ. CDR3 amino acids: CASSLNLLGQQNTEAFF. DNA for the CDR3: TGCGCCAGCAGCTTAAACCTCCTGGGACAGCAGAACACTGAAGCTTTCTTT.

The chain's CDR3 is CASTNWGPTDGYTF. The CDR3 nucleotides read TGTGCCAGTACCAATTGGGGGCCGACGGATGGCTACACCTTC. The V gene is TRBV19, the J gene TRBJ1-2; D perhaps matches TRBD1 (6 bases). Germline V gives CDR1 LNHDA, CDR2 SQIVND (reference sequence). The CDR3 covers 14 residues. Trimming pared 7 bases from V and 6 bases from J, leaving 18 bases between. Combining the CDR3 with reference TRBV19 and TRBJ1-2 gives the whole variable domain DGGITQSPKYLFRKEGQNVTLSCEQNLNHDAMYWYRQDPGQGLRLIYYSQIVNDFQKGDIAEGYSVSREKKESFPLTVTSAQKNPTAFYLCASTNWGPTDGYTFGSGTRLTVV.

V gene TRBV2 combines with J gene TRBJ2-3; D unresolved. Trimming stripped 1 base from V and 0 bases from J, with 8 bases between. The CDR3 spans 15 residues. CDR1 is SNHLY, CDR2 FYNNEI, per germline. The CDR3 reads CASSEDGGSTDTQYF. As DNA, the CDR3 is TGTGCCAGCAGTGAAGACGGCGGTAGCACAGATACGCAGTATTTT.

The chain joins TRBV7-2 to TRBJ2-2; 15 positions match TRBD2. CDR3 length equals 16 residues. Germline V lookup: CDR1 SGHTA, CDR2 FQGNSA. Germline trimming cut 5 bases from V and 6 bases from J; bases unmatched to any gene: 4. The CDR3, as DNA: TGTGCCAGCAGCCGTGGACTAGCGGGAGGGGCCGGGGAGCTGTTTTTT. As protein: CASSRGLAGGAGELFF.

This clone was counted only a few times. The chain recombines TRBV19 with TRBJ1-6; no reliable D call. V gave up 3 bases and J gave up 6 bases, with 12 bases separating them. This CDR3 comprises 15 residues. Germline V lookup: CDR1 LNHDA, CDR2 SQIVND (reference sequence). CDR3 region: CASSIPNTPNSPLHF. CDR3 sequence (DNA): TGTGCCAGTAGTATCCCCAACACCCCTAATTCACCCCTCCACTTT.

This sequence joins TRBV7-8 and TRBJ1-2; D not resolved. Germline V gene data show CDR1 as SGHVS and CDR2 as FQNEAQ. V lost 5 bases, J lost 7 bases, and 14 bases lay in between. The CDR3 extends over 13 amino acids. CDR3 nucleotides: TGTGCCAGCAGCGCCCGGGATAGTGGTGGCTACACCTTC. Translation gives CASSARDSGGYTF.

This clone was counted only a few times. The V gene is TRBV19, the J gene TRBJ1-1; the D gene is possibly TRBD1 (5 bases). CDR1 and CDR2 (germline): LNHDA, SQIVND (reference sequence). The CDR3 covers 16 residues. With 3 bases removed from V and 1 base from J, the gap between germline ends came to 15 bases. CDR3 in DNA: TGTGCCAGTAGTATCGGAATTGGGGCTTGGAACACTGAAGCTTTCTTT. Translation: CASSIGIGAWNTEAFF. The whole variable domain, remainder taken from reference TRBV19 and TRBJ1-1, is DGGITQSPKYLFRKEGQNVTLSCEQNLNHDAMYWYRQDPGQGLRLIYYSQIVNDFQKGDIAEGYSVSREKKESFPLTVTSAQKNPTAFYLCASSIGIGAWNTEAFFGQGTRLTVV.

V usage is TRBV30 and J usage is TRBJ1-1; D is uncertain. Trimming shortened V by 5 bases and J by 2 bases, and 6 bases separated the two germline ends. The germline V gene has CDR1 GTSNPN and CDR2 SVGIG (reference sequence). The length of the CDR3 is 11 residues. As DNA, the CDR3 is TGTGCCTGGGTATTCAACACTGAAGCTTTCTTT. This encodes CAWVFNTEAFF.

This clone was counted once. The gene calls are TRBV10-3 and TRBJ1-2; 9 bases are a match to TRBD1. The CDR3 has 14 amino acids. V trimming: 3 bases; J trimming: 4 bases; junction bases outside the gene matches: 3. Germline loops: CDR1 ENHRY, CDR2 SYGVKD. CDR3 in DNA: TGTGCCATCAGTGACCCGGGACAGGGCTATGGCTACACCTTC. This sequence encodes CAISDPGQGYGYTF.

This sequence joins TRBV7-6 and TRBJ2-7; maybe TRBD1 (5 bases). V shed 5 bases and J shed 3 bases, with 14 bases lying between them. Germline values: CDR1 SGHVS, CDR2 FNYEAQ. The length of the CDR3 is 14 residues. The CDR3: CASSPRMTVYEQYF. The CDR3 DNA follows: TGTGCCAGCAGCCCGAGAATGACAGTCTACGAGCAGTACTTC.